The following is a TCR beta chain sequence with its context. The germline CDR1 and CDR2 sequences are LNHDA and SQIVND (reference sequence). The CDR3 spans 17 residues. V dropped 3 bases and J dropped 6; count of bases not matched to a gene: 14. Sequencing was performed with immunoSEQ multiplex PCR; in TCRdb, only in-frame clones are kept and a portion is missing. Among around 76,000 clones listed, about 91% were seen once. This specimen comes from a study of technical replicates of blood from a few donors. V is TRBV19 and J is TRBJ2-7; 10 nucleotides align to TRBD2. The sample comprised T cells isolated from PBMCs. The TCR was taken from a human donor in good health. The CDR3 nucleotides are TGTGCCAGTAGTATGGGTCTAGCGGGAGCAGCGAACGGCGAGCAGTACTTC. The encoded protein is CASSMGLAGAANGEQYF.